Listed below are T cell receptor beta chains from one sample, sequenced in a study of CD8 T cells in Susac syndrome. A single record per CDR3 protein comes from TCRdb applying MiXCR to the immunoSEQ multiplex PCR reads. Here the sample spans about 200,000 distinct CDR3 sequences, roughly 96% being singletons. Sequenced input: CD4+ T cells from PBMCs. The receptors derive from a human donor with multiple sclerosis. Both conserved end residues are part of each CDR3. The D gene is left open where the match is weak.

d_gene,v_gene,j_gene,CDR3aa
NA,TRBV20-1,TRBJ1-1,CSAAQVRDTEAFF
TRBD1,TRBV27,TRBJ2-1,CASSRDRDPNEQFF
NA,TRBV24-1,TRBJ2-2,CATSDSPRDGELFF
NA,TRBV27,TRBJ1-1,CATRGRGSTEAFF
NA,TRBV20-1,TRBJ1-5,CSASGEGIDNQPQHF
TRBD2,TRBV29-1,TRBJ2-3,CSVEDVSGRALDTQYF
NA,TRBV12-3/TRBV12-4,TRBJ2-7,CASSLEAVTRQYF
NA,TRBV20-1,TRBJ1-4,CSAGIRTEKLFF
NA,TRBV29-1,TRBJ1-1,CSVRVSNTEAFF
NA,TRBV7-2,TRBJ2-1,CASSLARGFNEQFF
TRBD1,TRBV6-5,TRBJ2-6,CASRSGQAGANVLTF
NA,TRBV9,TRBJ2-2,CASTTAGHQNTGELFF
TRBD1,TRBV7-8,TRBJ1-4,CASSVDRARTSYEKLFF
TRBD2,TRBV3-1,TRBJ2-5,CASNKGLAGAKETQYF
TRBD1,TRBV3-1,TRBJ1-2,CASSTGDHGYTF
TRBD2,TRBV3-1,TRBJ2-7,CASSVSSGGPYEQYF
NA,TRBV6-6,TRBJ1-2,CASSYGTNYGYTF
NA,TRBV11-2,TRBJ1-3,CASGRWGSGNTIYF
TRBD2,TRBV28,TRBJ2-7,CASRRPAGGWSYEQYF
TRBD1,TRBV5-1,TRBJ2-2,CASSSGTGGSTGELFF
NA,TRBV3-1,TRBJ1-1,CASSRGEVNTEAFF
NA,TRBV6-5,TRBJ2-3,CASSYSKPRTDTQYF
NA,TRBV12-3/TRBV12-4,TRBJ2-1,CASRSRRGQFYNEQFF